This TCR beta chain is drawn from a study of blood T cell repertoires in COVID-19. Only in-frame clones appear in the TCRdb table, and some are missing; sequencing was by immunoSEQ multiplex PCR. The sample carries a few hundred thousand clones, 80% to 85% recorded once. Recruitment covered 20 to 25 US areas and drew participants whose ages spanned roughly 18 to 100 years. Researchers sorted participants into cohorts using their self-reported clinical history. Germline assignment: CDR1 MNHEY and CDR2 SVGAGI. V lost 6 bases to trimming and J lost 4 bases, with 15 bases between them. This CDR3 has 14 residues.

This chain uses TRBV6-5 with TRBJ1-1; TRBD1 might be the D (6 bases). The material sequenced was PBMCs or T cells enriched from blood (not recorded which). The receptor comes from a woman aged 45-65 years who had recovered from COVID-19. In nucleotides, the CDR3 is TGTGCCAGCAGAGAGTCCCAGGGGAGCACTGAAGCTTTCTTT. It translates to CASRESQGSTEAFF.